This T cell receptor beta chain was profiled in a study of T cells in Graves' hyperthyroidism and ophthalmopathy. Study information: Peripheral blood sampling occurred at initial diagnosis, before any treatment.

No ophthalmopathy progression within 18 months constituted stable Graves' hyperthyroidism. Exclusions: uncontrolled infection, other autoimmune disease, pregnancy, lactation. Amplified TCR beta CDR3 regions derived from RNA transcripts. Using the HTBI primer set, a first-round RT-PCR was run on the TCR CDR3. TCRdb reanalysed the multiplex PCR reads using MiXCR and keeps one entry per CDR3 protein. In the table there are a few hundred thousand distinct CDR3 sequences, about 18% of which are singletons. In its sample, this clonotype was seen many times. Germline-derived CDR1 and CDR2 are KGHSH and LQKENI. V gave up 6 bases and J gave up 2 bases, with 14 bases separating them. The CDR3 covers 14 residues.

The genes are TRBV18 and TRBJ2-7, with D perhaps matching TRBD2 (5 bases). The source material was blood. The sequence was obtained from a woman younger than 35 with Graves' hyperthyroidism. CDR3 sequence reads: CASSRLLEAYEQYF. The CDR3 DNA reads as TGTGCCAGCTCTCGACTACTAGAAGCCTACGAGCAGTACTTC.